The 13 T cell receptor beta chains in this list originate from one sample, sequenced in a study of cytomegalovirus exposure and HLA in healthy donors. PCR involved 60 Vbeta and 13 Jbeta primers. Only in-frame clones appear in the TCRdb table, and some are missing; sequencing was by immunoSEQ multiplex PCR. The sample consists of 150,000 to 200,000 clones, around 68% of them appearing once. Material: PBMCs. These receptors came from a woman between 40 and 55 years old in good health and CMV-seropositive.

There are a few counts of this clone. One end of the junction is discordant with germline, which a read error may explain. V is TRBV7-7 and J is TRBJ1-1; D perhaps matches TRBD1 (6 bases). Germline V lookup: CDR1 SSHAT, CDR2 FNYEAQ (reference sequence). The CDR3 sequence is 13 residues long. Here the CDR3 DNA reads TGTGCTAGCAGCTTAAAACAGGGATCTGAAGCTTTCTTT. Its translation: CASSLKQGSEAFF.

Of note for this clone: A junction boundary mismatches the germline segment, possibly from a read error. This rearrangement joins TRBV5-8 to TRBJ1-5; D unresolved. Germline values: CDR1 SGHTS, CDR2 YDEGEE. The CDR3 is 15 amino acids. DNA of the CDR3: TGTGCCAGCAGCTTGTATGGAGATAGCAATCAGCCCCAGAATTTT. It codes for CASSLYGDSNQPQNF.

The V and J genes are TRBV6-6 and TRBJ1-2; TRBD1 agrees at 8 bases. Germline CDR1 and CDR2: MNHNY and SVGAGI (reference sequence). This CDR3 is 14 amino acids long. J lost 4 bases, V lost 4 bases, and 5 bases had no gene match. This CDR3 is CASSSDGTGYGYTF. The CDR3 coding sequence is TGTGCCAGCAGTTCCGACGGGACAGGCTATGGCTACACCTTC.

The chain employs TRBV4-3 and TRBJ2-3, with TRBD2 as a possible D gene (5 bases). CDR3 length: 16 residues. Germline loops: CDR1 LGHNA, CDR2 YSLEER. Trimming stripped 0 bases from V and 2 bases from J, with 12 bases between. As DNA, the CDR3 is TGCGCCAGCAGCCAAGATGGCGACTATTACACAGATACGCAGTATTTT. Amino acid sequence: CASSQDGDYYTDTQYF.

The CDR3 sequence is CASSLGTGGTEAFF. The CDR3 region has the DNA TGTGCCAGCAGCTTGGGGACAGGGGGCACTGAAGCTTTCTTT. V and J are TRBV5-5 and TRBJ1-1; 10 nucleotides align to TRBD1. Germline V lookup: CDR1 SGHKS, CDR2 YYEKEE (reference sequence). Trimming removed 0 bases from V and 4 bases from J; junction bases left unmatched: 0. The CDR3 extends over 14 amino acids.

The chain is built from TRBV4-3 and TRBJ1-2; D is uncertain. Looked up from germline, CDR1 is LGHNA and CDR2 is YSLEER. Between the trimmed V and J ends, which lost 0 bases and 8 bases, there was a span of 13 bases. The CDR3 is 14 residues long. CDR3 loop: CASSQESGVGGYTF. CDR3 coding DNA: TGCGCCAGCAGCCAAGAAAGCGGGGTCGGCGGCTACACCTTC.

This clone was seen more than once but under ten times. This chain links TRBV6-5 with TRBJ2-7, with 7 nucleotides matching TRBD1. CDR1 is MNHEY, CDR2 SVGAGI, per germline. V was pared by 0 bases and J by 3 bases, with 2 bases of the junction left unmatched. The CDR3 runs 14 residues. CDR3 sequence (DNA): TGTGCCAGCAGTTACTCGAACAGGGGCTACGAGCAGTACTTC. Amino acid sequence: CASSYSNRGYEQYF.

This clone has a handful of counts. A read error may account for a junction end that differs from germline. The chain carries TRBV27 and TRBJ2-1, with a weak D call TRBD1 (6 bases). The CDR3 has 15 amino acids. Per the germline V gene, CDR1 is MNHEY and CDR2 is SMNVEV (reference sequence). CDR3 DNA sequence: TGTGCCAGCAGTTTTAACGGACAGACCTACACTGAGCAGTTCTTC. It translates to CASSFNGQTYTEQFF.

V and J are TRBV6-5 and TRBJ1-6, with D unresolved. V was pared by 2 bases and J by 7 bases, with 6 bases between. The CDR3 contains 13 residues. Germline assignment: CDR1 MNHEY and CDR2 SVGAGI. CDR3 coding DNA: TGTGCCAGCAGTTACGACGGGAATTCACCCCTCCACTTT. It encodes CASSYDGNSPLHF.

This chain connects TRBV4-3 to TRBJ2-5; maybe TRBD2 (6 bases). The CDR3 extends over 15 amino acids. Trimming pared 0 bases from V and 2 bases from J, leaving 10 bases between. Per germline, CDR1 LGHNA and CDR2 YSLEER. The CDR3 loop reads CASSQDSSAQETQYF. The CDR3, as DNA: TGCGCCAGCAGCCAAGATTCTAGCGCACAAGAGACCCAGTACTTC.

The rearrangement joins TRBV28 to TRBJ1-2; D is perhaps TRBD1 (6 bases). Between the trimmed V and J ends, which lost 1 base and 6 bases, there was a span of 9 bases. The CDR3 is 13 amino acids. CDR1 is MDHEN and CDR2 is SYDVKM in the germline V gene. The CDR3 loop is CASSLYRVDGYTF. DNA of the CDR3: TGTGCCAGCAGTTTATACAGGGTAGATGGCTACACCTTC.

As concerns this clone: The junction departs from the called germline gene at one end, perhaps through a read error. CDR3 in amino acids: CASSSTSVSYDEQFF. CDR3 in DNA: TGCGCCAGCAGTTCGACTTCGGTGTCCTACGATGAGCAGTTCTTC. This chain joins TRBV5-1 and TRBJ2-1; D not resolved. The germline CDR1 and CDR2 sequences are SGHRS and YFSETQ. This CDR3 comprises 15 residues.

The table lists this clone with a count of one. This chain links TRBV4-1 with TRBJ2-7; D is possibly TRBD2 (7 bases). Germline assignment: CDR1 MGHRA and CDR2 YSYEKL. This CDR3 contains 16 residues. V was pared by 0 bases and J by 2 bases, with 14 bases between. The CDR3 here is CASSQDVGGAAYEQYF. CDR3 coding DNA: TGCGCCAGCAGCCAAGATGTGGGGGGGGCGGCCTACGAGCAGTACTTC.